The rows below give T cell receptor beta chains drawn from one sample of a study of T cell changes during pregnancy in multiple sclerosis. Clones were read by immunoSEQ multiplex PCR, and TCRdb kept only the in-frame ones, dropping some. The data contain just under 100,000 clones, around 93% of them singletons. Sequencing was performed on peripheral blood, taken after pregnancy. All receptors derive from a female donor with multiple sclerosis, enrolled in a pregnancy study. The conserved cysteine and the conserved F or W are not part of the CDR3 here. The order of the fields is J gene, V gene, CDR3 protein.

TRBJ2-3	TRBV7-2	ASSNLAGGSTDTQY
TRBJ2-1	TRBV5-1	ASSLRQGANEQF
TRBJ1-4	TRBV11-1	ASSQGPSGKLF
TRBJ1-2	TRBV5-4	ASSLDGYYGYT
TRBJ2-7	TRBV5-6	ASSLSLGQPYEQY
TRBJ2-2	TRBV5-1	ASSSSRDRGRGDTGELF
TRBJ1-1	TRBV7-2	ASSFGRVTGETEAF
TRBJ2-3	TRBV5-4	ASSFVALTDTQY
TRBJ2-7	TRBV19	ASSFTGSYDEQY
TRBJ1-3	TRBV6-5	ASRGGSGNTIY
.	TRBV6-1	ASSVNEQY
TRBJ2-7	TRBV4-1	ASSQGAGGRNEQY
TRBJ1-1	TRBV7-9	ASSLRSGINTEAF
TRBJ1-1	TRBV10-3	AIGRTGDEAF
TRBJ2-7	TRBV30	AWSAVSWRERTYEQY
TRBJ2-7	TRBV27	ASKRTLDYEQY
TRBJ2-7	TRBV5-4	ASSGSGQIYEQY
TRBJ2-7	TRBV27	ASSLRSGRGEY
TRBJ1-5	TRBV6-1	ASSEVGVLNQPQH
TRBJ1-2	TRBV6-1	ASSGRGGSVMRGYT
TRBJ2-1	TRBV6-1	ASRAGQGNNEQF
TRBJ2-7	TRBV14	ASSLEELSSYEQY
TRBJ2-7	TRBV14	ASSRNRVSYEQY
TRBJ2-3	TRBV27	ASSLSYRGADTQY
TRBJ2-1	TRBV9	ASSVAWSTTPNEQF
TRBJ1-2	TRBV4-3	ASSPAGESFRGYT
TRBJ1-3	TRBV5-1	ASSLEGTAGNTIY
TRBJ1-1	TRBV5-4	ASTLEQEPNTEAF
TRBJ2-1	TRBV5-1	ASITGLPGGEQF
TRBJ2-1	TRBV5-1	ASSEGLAREQF
TRBJ2-1	TRBV12-5	ASGPGTGSYNEQF
TRBJ2-7	TRBV29-1	SVADTSREQY
TRBJ2-2	TRBV6-5	ASSLDRAKAGELF
TRBJ2-3	TRBV14	ASSRLAAGTHTDTQY
TRBJ1-2	TRBV28	ASSLSREGYGYT
TRBJ1-4	TRBV7-9	ASSLGQGGEKLF
TRBJ2-1	TRBV7-2	ASSLLAGVGNEQF
TRBJ2-7	TRBV25-1	ASSPHSDRAREQY
TRBJ2-2	TRBV11-2	ASSPAASWNTGELF
TRBJ1-1	TRBV5-1	ASSRRFDRGNTEAF
TRBJ2-7	TRBV7-9	ASSPGQGVKTYEQY
TRBJ2-3	TRBV7-9	ASSLVGESQGEITDTQY
TRBJ2-7	TRBV7-2	ASSLGLAGVY
TRBJ1-4	TRBV5-1	ASSPTGGYWEKLF
TRBJ2-2	TRBV5-6	ASSLGPSHGELF
TRBJ2-5	TRBV7-6	ASSKEGQVTETQY
TRBJ2-5	TRBV2	ASSEEAGGRATQY
TRBJ2-7	TRBV5-6	ASSPRDRGSYEQY
TRBJ2-7	TRBV25-1	ASTQTGTYEQY
TRBJ2-7	TRBV6-5	ASGVNPGLGQY
TRBJ1-3	TRBV30	AWSNIGLFSGNTIY
TRBJ1-5	TRBV28	ASSPLLGLGNQPQH
TRBJ2-2	TRBV15	ATSRQLQGAAGELF
TRBJ2-1	TRBV27	ASSFSIGATMF
TRBJ2-7	TRBV19	ASSAGFNEQY